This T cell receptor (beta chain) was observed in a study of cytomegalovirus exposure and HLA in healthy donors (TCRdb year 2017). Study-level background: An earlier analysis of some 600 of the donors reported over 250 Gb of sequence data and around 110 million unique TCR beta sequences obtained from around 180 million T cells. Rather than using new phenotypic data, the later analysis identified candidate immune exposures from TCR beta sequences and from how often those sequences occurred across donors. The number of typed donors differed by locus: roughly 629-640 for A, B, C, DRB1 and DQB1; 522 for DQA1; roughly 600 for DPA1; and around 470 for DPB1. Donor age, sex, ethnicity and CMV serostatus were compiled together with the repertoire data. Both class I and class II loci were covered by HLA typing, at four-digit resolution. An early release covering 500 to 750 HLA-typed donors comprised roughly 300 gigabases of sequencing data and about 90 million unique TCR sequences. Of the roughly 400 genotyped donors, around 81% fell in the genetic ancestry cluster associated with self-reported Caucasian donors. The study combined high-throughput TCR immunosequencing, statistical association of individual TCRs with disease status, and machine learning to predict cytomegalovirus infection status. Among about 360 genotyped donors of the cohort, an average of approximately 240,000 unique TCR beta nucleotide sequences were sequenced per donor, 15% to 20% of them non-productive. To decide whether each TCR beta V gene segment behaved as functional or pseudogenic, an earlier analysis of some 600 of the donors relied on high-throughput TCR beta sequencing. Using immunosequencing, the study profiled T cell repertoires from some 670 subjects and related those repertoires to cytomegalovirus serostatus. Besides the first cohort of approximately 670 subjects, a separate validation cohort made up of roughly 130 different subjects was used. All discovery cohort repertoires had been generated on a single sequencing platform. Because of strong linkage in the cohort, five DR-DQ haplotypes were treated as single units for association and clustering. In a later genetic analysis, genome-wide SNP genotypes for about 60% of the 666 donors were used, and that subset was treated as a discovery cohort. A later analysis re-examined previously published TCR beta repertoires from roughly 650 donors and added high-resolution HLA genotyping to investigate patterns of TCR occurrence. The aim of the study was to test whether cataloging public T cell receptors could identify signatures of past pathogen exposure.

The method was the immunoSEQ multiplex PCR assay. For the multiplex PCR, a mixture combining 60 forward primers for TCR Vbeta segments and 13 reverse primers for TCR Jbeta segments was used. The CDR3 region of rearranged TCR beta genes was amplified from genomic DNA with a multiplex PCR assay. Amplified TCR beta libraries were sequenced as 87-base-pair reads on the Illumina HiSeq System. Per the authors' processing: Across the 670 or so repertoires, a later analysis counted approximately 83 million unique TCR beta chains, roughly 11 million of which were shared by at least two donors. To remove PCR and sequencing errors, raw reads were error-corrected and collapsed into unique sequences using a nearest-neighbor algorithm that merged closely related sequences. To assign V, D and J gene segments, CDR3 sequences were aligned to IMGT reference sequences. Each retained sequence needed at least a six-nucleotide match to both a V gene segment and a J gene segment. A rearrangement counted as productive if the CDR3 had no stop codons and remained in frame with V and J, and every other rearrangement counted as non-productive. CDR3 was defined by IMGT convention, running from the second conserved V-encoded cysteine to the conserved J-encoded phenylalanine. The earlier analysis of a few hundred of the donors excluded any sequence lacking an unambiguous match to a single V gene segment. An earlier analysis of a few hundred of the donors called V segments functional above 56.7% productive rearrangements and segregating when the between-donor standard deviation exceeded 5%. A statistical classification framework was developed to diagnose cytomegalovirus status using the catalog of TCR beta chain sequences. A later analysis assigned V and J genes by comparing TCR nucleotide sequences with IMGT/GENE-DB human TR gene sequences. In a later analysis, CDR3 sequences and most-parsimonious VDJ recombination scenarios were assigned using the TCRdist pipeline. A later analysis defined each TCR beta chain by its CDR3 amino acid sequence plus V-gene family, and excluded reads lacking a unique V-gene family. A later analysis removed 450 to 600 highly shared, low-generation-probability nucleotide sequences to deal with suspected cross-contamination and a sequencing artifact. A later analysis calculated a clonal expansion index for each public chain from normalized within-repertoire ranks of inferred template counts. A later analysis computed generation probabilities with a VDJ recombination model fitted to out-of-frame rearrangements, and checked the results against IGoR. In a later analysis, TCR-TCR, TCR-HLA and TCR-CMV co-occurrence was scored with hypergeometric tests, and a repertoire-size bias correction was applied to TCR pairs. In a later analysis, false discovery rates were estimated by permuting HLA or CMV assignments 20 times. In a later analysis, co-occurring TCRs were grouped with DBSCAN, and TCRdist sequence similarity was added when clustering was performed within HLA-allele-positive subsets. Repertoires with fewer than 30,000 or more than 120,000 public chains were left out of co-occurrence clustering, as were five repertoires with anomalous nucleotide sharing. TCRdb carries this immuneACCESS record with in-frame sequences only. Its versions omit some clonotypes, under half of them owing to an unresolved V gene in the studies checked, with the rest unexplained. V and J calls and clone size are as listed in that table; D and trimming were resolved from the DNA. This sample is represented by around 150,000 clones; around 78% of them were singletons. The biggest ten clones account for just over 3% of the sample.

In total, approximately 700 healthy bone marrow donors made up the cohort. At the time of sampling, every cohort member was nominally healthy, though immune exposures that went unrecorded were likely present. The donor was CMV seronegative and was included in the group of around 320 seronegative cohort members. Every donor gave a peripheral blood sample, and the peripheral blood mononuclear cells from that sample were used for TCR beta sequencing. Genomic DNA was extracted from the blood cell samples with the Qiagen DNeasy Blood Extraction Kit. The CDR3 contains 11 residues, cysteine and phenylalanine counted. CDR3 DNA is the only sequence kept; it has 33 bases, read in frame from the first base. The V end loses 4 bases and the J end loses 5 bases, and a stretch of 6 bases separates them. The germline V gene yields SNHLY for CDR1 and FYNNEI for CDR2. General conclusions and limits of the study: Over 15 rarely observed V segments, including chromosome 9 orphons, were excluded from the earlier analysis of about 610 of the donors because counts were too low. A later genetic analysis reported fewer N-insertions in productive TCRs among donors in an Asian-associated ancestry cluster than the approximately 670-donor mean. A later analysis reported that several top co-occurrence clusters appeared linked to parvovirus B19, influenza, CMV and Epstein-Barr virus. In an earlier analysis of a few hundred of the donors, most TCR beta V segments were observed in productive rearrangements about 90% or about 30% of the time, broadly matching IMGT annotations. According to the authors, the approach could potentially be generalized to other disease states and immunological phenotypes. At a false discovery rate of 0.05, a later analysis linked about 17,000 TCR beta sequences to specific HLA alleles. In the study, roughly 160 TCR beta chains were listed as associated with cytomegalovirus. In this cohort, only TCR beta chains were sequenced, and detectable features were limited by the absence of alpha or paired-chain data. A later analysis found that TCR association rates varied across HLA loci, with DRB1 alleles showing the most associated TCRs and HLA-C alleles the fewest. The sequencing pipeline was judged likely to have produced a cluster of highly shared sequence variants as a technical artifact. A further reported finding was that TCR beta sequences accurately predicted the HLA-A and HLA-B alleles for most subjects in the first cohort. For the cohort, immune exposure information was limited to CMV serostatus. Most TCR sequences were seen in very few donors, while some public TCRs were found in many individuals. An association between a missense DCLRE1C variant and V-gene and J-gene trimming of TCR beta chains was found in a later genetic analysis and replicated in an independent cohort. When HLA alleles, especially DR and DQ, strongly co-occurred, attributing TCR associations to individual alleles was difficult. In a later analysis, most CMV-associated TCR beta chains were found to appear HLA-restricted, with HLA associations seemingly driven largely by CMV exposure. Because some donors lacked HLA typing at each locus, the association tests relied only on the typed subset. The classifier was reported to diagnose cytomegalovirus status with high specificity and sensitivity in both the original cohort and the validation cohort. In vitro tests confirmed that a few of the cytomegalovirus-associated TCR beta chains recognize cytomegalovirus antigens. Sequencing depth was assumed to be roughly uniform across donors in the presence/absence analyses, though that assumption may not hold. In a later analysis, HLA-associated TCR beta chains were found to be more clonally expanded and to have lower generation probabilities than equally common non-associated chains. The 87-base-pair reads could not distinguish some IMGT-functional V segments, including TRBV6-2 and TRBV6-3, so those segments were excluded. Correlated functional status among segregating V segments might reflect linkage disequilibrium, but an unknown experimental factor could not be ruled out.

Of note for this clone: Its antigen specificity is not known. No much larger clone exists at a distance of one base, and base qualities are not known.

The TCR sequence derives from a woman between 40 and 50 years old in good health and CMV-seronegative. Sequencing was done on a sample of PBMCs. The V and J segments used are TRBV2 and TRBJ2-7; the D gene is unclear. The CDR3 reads CASSARDEQYF. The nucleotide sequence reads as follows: TGTGCCAGCAGTGCCCGGGACGAGCAGTACTTC.